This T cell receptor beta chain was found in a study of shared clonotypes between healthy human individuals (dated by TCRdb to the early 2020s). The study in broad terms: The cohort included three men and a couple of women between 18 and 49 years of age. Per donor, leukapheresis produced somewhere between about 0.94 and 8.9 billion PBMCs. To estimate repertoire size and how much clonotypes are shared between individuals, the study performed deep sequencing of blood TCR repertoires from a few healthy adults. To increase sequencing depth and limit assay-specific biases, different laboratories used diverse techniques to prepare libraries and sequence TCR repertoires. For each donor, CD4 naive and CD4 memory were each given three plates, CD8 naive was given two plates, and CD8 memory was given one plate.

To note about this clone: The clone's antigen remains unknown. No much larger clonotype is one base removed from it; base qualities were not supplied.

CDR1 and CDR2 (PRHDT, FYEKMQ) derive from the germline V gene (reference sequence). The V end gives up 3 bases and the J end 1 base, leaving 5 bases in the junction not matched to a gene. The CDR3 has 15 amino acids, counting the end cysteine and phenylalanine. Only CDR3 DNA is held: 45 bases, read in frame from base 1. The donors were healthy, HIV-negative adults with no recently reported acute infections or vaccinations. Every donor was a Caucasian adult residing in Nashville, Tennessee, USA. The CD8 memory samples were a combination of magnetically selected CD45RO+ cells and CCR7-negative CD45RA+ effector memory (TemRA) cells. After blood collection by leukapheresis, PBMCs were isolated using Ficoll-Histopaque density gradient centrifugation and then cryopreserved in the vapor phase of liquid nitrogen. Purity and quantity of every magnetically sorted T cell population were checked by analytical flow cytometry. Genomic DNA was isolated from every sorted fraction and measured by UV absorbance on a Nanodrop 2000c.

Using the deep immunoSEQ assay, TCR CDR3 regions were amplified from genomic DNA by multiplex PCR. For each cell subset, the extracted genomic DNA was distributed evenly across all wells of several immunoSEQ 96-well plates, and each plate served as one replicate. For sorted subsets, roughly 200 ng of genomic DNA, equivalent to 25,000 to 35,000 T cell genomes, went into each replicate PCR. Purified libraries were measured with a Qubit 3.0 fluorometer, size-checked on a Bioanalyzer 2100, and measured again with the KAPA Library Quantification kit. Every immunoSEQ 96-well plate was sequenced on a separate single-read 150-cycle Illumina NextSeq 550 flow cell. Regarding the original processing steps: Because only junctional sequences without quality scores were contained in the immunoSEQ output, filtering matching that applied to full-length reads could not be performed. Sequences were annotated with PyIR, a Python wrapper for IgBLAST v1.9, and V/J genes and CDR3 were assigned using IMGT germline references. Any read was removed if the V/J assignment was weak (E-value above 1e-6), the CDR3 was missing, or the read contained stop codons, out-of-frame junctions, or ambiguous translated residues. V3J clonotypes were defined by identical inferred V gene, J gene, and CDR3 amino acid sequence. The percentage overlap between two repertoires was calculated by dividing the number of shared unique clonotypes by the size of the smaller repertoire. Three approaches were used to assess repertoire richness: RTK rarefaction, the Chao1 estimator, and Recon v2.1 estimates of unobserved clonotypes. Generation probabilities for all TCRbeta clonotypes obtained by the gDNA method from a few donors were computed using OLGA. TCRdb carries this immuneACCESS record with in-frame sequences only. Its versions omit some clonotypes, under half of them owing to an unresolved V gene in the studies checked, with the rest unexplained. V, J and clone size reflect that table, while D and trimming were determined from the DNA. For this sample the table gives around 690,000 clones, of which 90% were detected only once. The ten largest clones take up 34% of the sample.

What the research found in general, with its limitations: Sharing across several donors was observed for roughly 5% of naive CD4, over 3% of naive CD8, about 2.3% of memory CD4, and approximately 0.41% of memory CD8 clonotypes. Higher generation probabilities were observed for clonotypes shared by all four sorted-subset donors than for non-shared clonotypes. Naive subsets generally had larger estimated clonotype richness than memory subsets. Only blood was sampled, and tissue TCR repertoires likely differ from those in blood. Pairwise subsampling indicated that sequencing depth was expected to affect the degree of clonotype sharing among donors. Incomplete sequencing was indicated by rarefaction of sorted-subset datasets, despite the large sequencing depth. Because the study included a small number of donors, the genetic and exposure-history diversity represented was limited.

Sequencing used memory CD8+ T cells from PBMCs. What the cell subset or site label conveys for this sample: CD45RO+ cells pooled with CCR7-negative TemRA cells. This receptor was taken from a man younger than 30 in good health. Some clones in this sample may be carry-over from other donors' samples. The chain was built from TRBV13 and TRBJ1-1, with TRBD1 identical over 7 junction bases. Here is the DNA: TGTGCCAGCAGCTTCGACAGGGCGGAGAACACTGAAGCTTTCTTT. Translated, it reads CASSFDRAENTEAFF.